There are many counts of the clone carrying this TCR beta chain. The target antigen is unknown. Previously reported methods and listed TCR primers produced the bulk TCR libraries. Each CDR3 protein gets one entry after TCRdb re-called the PCR reads with MiXCR. The data hold around 480,000 distinct CDR3 sequences, with over 20% observed a single time. V shed 4 bases and J 4 bases; nucleotides not matched to a gene: 4. Germline values: CDR1 SEHNR, CDR2 FQNEAQ (reference sequence). The length of the CDR3 is 14 residues. The data stem from a study of molecular identifiers for immune sequencing clone quantification. The study's findings and limits: Jurkat TCR RNA that was spiked in from one cell was reportedly detectable among roughly 1 million naive cells. It was shown that clones above 20 RNA copies held over 98% of effector molecules, but under 1% in naive cells.

This sequence originates from a human donor in good health. Some libraries in this study had Jurkat cell RNA spiked in. The chain has TRBV7-9 and TRBJ2-3; 8 positions agree with TRBD1. Sequencing used naive CD8+ T cells from blood, with Jurkat cell RNA spiked in. Subset given: FACS-sorted CD8+CD4-CCR7+CD45RA+ naive T cells. CDR3 bases: TGTGCCAGCAGCTCCCTGACAGGGGCAGATACGCAGTATTTT. Translation gives CASSSLTGADTQYF.